The following is a T cell receptor beta chain sequence with its context. The ends were cut back, 6 bases at V and 0 bases at J, with 6 bases in the middle. The germline V gene encodes CDR1 SGDLS and CDR2 YYNGEE. The CDR3 extends over 13 amino acids. The data originate from a study of cytomegalovirus exposure and HLA in healthy donors. A multiplex PCR was run with 60 Vbeta primers and 13 Jbeta primers. Assay used: immunoSEQ multiplex PCR; TCRdb lists only in-frame clones, some missing. Among about 190,000 clones listed, about 90% were seen once. This clonotype was obtained from a man aged 25-40 years in good health and CMV-seronegative. Sequenced: PBMCs. The chain is built from TRBV9 and TRBJ2-2; possibly TRBD2 for D (5 bases). The CDR3 DNA reads TGTGCCAGCAAGAGGGCGAACACCGGGGAGCTGTTTTTT. As protein: CASKRANTGELFF.